This T cell receptor beta chain emerged from a study of monozygotic twins with inflammatory bowel disease. Two rounds of nested PCR, of approximately 16 and 10 cycles, were run on TCRalpha and TCRbeta cDNA. From the 5' RACE reads, TCRdb lists one entry per CDR3 protein and no DNA. The sample table includes around 100,000 distinct CDR3 sequences. The germline V gene has CDR1 SQVTM and CDR2 ANQGSEA. The CDR3 runs to 14 residues. The clonotype was recovered from a human donor with ulcerative colitis or Crohn's disease, or a healthy co-twin of an affected twin (not recorded which). The gene calls are TRBV29-1 and TRBJ2-1; TCRdb designates TRBD2, a call that cannot be tested without DNA. The sequenced sample consisted of blood. The CDR3 protein is CSVTSTFLANEQFF.